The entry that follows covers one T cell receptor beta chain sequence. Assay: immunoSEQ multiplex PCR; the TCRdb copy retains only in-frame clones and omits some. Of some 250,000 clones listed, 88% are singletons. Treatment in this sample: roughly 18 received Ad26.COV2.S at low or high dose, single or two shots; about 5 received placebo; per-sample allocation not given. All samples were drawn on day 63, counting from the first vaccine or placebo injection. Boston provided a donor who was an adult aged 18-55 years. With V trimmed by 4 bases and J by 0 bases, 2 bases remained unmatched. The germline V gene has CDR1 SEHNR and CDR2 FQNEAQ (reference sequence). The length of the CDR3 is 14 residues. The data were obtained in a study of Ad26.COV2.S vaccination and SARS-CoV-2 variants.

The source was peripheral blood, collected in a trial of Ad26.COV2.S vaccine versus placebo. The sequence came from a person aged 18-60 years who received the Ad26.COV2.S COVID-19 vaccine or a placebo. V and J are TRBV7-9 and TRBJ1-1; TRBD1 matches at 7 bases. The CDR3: CASSSGQLNTEAFF. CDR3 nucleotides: TGTGCCAGCAGCTCGGGACAGCTGAACACTGAAGCTTTCTTT.